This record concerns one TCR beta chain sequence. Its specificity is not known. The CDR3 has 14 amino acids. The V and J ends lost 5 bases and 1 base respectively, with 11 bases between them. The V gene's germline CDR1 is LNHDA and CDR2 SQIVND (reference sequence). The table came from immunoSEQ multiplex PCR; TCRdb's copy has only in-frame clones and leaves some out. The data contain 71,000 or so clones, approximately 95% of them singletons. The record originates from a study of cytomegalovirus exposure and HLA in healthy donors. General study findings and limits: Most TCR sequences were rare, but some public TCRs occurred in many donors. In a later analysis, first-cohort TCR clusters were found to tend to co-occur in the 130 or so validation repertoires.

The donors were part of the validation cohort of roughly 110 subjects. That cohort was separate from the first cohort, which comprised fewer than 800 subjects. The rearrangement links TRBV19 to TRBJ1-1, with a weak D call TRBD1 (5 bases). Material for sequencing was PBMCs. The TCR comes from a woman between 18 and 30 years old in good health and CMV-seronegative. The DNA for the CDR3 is TGTGCCAGTAGTCGGTCGGGGGAGAACACTGAAGCTTTCTTT. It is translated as CASSRSGENTEAFF.